These 7 T cell receptor beta chains came from one sample sequenced in a study of T cell changes during pregnancy in multiple sclerosis. Assay: immunoSEQ multiplex PCR; the TCRdb copy retains only in-frame clones and omits some. This table has tens of thousands of clones, almost 95% appearing once. This specimen was peripheral blood, taken in the third trimester of pregnancy. Every receptor here comes from a female donor in good health, enrolled as a control in a pregnancy study.

V is TRBV7-3 and J is TRBJ2-7, with TRBD1 identical over 7 bases. V dropped 5 bases and J dropped 4; count of bases not matched to a gene: 5. The CDR3 consists of 13 residues. The germline V gene has CDR1 SGHTA and CDR2 FQGTGA. CDR3 loop: CASSASGGYEQYF. In nucleotides, the CDR3 is TGTGCCAGCAGCGCCTCAGGGGGTTACGAGCAGTACTTC.

This sequence joins TRBV6-1 and TRBJ1-1, with D perhaps matching TRBD1 (5 bases). With 3 bases removed from V and 0 bases from J, the gap between germline ends came to 11 bases. The CDR3 runs to 15 residues. Germline-derived CDR1 and CDR2 are MNHNS and SASEGT. CDR3 sequence: CASSDLTVMNTEAFF. CDR3 sequence (DNA): TGTGCCAGCAGTGACCTGACAGTTATGAACACTGAAGCTTTCTTT.

This chain joins TRBV7-3 and TRBJ1-2, with 7 bases identical to TRBD1. CDR3 length equals 16 residues. CDR1 SGHTA and CDR2 FQGTGA come from the germline V gene. V lost 5 bases and J lost 5; bases outside the gene matches: 14. The CDR3 bases are TGTGCCAGCAGCCCCTACCCCGGGGACAGTTCTTATGGCTACACCTTC. Protein: CASSPYPGDSSYGYTF.

The gene calls are TRBV27 and TRBJ1-6, with 8 bases lining up with TRBD1. Germline trimming cut 6 bases from V and 6 bases from J; bases unmatched to any gene: 4. The germline gives CDR1 MNHEY, CDR2 SMNVEV (reference sequence). There are 14 residues in the CDR3. The CDR3 DNA reads as TGTGCCAGCAGAGGACAGGGATTTAATTCACCCCTCCACTTT. Amino acid sequence: CASRGQGFNSPLHF.

The chain is built from TRBV18 and TRBJ2-5; tentatively, D is TRBD1 (5 bases). The CDR3 totals 12 residues. Germline V gene lookup returns CDR1 KGHSH and CDR2 LQKENI. With 10 bases removed from V and 1 base from J, the gap between germline ends came to 10 bases. In nucleotides, the CDR3 is TGTGCCACCTCGGACACCCAAGAGACCCAGTACTTC. Translated: CATSDTQETQYF.

The V and J genes are TRBV7-9 and TRBJ2-7, with 10 positions matching TRBD2. Germline lookup yields CDR1 SEHNR and CDR2 FQNEAQ (reference sequence). After removal of 1 base from V and 2 bases from J, the junction contained 2 bases not matched to a gene. This CDR3 is built from 15 residues. The CDR3 loop reads CASSLGAGGPYEQYF. The DNA of the CDR3 is TGTGCCAGCAGCTTAGGAGCGGGAGGGCCCTACGAGCAGTACTTC.

This CDR3 reads CASSSRLAGVDEQFF. The CDR3 DNA sequence: TGTGCCAGCAGCTCACGACTAGCGGGAGTTGATGAGCAGTTCTTC. This chain links TRBV7-2 with TRBJ2-1; 12 bases match TRBD2. Germline V gene lookup returns CDR1 SGHTA and CDR2 FQGNSA. The CDR3 is made up of 15 amino acids. V was pared by 4 bases and J by 8 bases, with 6 bases of the junction left unmatched.